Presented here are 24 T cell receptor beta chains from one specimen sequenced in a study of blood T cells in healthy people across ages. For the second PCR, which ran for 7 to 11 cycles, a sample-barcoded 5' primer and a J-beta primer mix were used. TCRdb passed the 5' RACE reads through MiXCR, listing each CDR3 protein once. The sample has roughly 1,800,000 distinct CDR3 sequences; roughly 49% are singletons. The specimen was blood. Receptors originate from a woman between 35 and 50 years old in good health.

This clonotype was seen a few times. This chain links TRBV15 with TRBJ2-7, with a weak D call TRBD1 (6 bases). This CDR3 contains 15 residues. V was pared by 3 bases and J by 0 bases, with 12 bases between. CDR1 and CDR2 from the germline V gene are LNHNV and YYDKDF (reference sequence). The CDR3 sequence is CATSRGRGSSYEQYF. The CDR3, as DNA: TGTGCCACCAGCAGGGGAAGGGGGAGCTCCTACGAGCAGTACTTC.

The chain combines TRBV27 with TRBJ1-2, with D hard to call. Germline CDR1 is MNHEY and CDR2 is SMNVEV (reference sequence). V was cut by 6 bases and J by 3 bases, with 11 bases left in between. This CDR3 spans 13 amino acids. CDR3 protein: CASSSAQHYGYTF. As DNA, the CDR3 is TGTGCCAGCAGCTCGGCACAGCACTATGGCTACACCTTC.

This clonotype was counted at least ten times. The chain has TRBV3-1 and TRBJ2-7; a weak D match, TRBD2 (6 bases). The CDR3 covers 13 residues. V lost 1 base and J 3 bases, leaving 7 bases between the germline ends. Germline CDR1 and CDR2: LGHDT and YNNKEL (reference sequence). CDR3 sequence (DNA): TGTGCCAGCAGCCAAGGTAGCGGCTACGAGCAGTACTTC. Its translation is CASSQGSGYEQYF.

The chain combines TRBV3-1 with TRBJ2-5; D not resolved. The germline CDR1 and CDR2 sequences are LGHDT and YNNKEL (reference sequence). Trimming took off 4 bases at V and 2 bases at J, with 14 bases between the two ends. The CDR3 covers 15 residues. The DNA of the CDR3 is TGTGCCAGCAGCCGTCAGAAACTGGTACAAGAGACCCAGTACTTC. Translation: CASSRQKLVQETQYF.

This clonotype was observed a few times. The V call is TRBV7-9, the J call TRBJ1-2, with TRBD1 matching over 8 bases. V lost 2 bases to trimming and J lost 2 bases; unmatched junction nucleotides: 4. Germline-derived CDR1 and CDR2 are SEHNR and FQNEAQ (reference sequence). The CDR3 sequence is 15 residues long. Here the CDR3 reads CASSLRQGANYGYTF. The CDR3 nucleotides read TGTGCCAGCAGCTTACGGCAGGGGGCCAACTATGGCTACACCTTC.

In nucleotides, the CDR3 is TGCGCCAGCAGCCCGGGGGCCCTCTCCTACAATGAGCAGTTCTTC. Its translation: CASSPGALSYNEQFF. The chain combines TRBV4-3 with TRBJ2-1; D assignment may be TRBD1 or TRBD2 (6 bases each). V lost 4 bases to trimming and J lost 0 bases, with 10 bases between them. Germline loops: CDR1 LGHNA, CDR2 YSLEER. CDR3 length: 15 residues.

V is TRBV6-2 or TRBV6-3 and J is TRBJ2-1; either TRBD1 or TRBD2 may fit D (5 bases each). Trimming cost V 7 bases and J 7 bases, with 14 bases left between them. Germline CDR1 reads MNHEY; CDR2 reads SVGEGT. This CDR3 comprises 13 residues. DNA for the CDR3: TGTGCCAGCACCAACCGAGAGGGGAATGAGCAGTTCTTC. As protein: CASTNREGNEQFF.

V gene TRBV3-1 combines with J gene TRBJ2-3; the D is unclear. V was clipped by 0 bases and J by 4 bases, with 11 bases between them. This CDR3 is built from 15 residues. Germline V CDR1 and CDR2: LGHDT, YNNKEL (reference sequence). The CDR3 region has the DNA TGTGCCAGCAGCCAAGAGAGACTCCTAGCAGATACGCAGTATTTT. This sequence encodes CASSQERLLADTQYF.

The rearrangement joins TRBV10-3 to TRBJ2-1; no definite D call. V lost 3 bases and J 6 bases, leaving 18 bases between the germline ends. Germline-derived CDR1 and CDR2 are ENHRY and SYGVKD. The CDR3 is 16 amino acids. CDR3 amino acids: CAISEFGTTAGNEQFF. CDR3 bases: TGTGCCATCAGTGAATTCGGTACAACCGCTGGCAATGAGCAGTTCTTC.

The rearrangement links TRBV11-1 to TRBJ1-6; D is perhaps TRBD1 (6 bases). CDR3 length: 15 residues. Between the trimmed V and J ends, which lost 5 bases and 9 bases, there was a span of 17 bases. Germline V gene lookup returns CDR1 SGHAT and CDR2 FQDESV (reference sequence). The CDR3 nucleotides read TGTGCCAGCAGCGGCCACACAGGGTCCGGTTCACCCCTCCACTTT. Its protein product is CASSGHTGSGSPLHF.

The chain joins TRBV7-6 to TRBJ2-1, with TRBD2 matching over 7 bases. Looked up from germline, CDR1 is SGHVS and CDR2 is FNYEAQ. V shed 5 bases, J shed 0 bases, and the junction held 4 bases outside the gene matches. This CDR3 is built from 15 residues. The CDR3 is CASSRWEGSYNEQFF. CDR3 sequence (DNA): TGTGCCAGCAGCCGCTGGGAGGGCTCCTACAATGAGCAGTTCTTC.

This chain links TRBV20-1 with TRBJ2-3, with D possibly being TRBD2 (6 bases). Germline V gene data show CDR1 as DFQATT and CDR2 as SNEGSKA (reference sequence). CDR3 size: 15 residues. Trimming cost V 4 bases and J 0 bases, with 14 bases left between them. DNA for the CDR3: TGCAGTGCTAACCCTCCAGGGAGGAGCACAGATACGCAGTATTTT. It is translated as CSANPPGRSTDTQYF.

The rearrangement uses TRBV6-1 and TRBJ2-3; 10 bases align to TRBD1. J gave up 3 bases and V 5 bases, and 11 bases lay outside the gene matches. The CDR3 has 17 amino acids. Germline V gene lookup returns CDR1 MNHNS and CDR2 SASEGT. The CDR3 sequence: CASSRYRQGAGTDTQYF. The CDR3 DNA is TGTGCCAGCAGTCGCTACCGACAGGGGGCGGGTACAGATACGCAGTATTTT.

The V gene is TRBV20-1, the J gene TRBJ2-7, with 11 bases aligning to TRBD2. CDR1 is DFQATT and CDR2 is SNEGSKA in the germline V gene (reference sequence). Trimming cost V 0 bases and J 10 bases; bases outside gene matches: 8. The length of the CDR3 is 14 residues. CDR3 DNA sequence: TGCAGTGCTAGAGAACCCGGGACTAGCGGCCCACAGTACTTC. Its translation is CSAREPGTSGPQYF.

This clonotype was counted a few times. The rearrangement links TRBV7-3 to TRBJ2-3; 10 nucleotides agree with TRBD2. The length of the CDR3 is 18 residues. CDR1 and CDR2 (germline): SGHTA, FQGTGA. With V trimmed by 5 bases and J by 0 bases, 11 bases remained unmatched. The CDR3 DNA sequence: TGTGCCAGCAGCCCCGGACTAGCGGCGGACTTTAGCACAGATACGCAGTATTTT. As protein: CASSPGLAADFSTDTQYF. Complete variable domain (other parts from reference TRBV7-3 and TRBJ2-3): GAGVSQTPSNKVTEKGKYVELRCDPISGHTALYWYRQSLGQGPEFLIYFQGTGAADDSGLPNDRFFAVRPEGSVSTLKIQRTERGDSAVYLCASSPGLAADFSTDTQYFGPGTRLTVL.

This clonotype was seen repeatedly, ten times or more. The CDR3 sequence is CASSPGTSETQYF. The DNA for the CDR3 is TGTGCCAGCAGCCCGGGGACTAGCGAGACCCAGTACTTC. The genes are TRBV7-2 and TRBJ2-5, with 9 bases fitting TRBD2. The CDR3 loop spans 13 amino acids. The V segment lost 5 bases and the J segment 5 bases; nucleotides outside the gene matches: 3. Germline loops: CDR1 SGHTA, CDR2 FQGNSA. Full variable domain (rest looked up from reference TRBV7-2 and TRBJ2-5): GAGVSQSPSNKVTEKGKDVELRCDPISGHTALYWYRQSLGQGLEFLIYFQGNSAPDKSGLPSDRFSAERTGGSVSTLTIQRTQQEDSAVYLCASSPGTSETQYFGPGTRLLVL.

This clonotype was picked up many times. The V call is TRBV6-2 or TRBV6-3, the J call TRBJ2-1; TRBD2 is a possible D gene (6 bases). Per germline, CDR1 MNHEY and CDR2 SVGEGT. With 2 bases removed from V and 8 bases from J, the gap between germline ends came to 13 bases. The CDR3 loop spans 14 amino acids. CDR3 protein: CASSYGEAGDEQFF. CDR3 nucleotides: TGTGCCAGCAGTTACGGAGAAGCGGGCGATGAGCAGTTCTTC.

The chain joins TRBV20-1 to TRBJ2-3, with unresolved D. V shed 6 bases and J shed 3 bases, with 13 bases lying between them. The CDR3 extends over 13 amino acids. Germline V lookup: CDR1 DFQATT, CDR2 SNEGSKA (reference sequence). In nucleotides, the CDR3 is TGCAGTGCCCTGAGAGCATATACAGATACGCAGTATTTT. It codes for CSALRAYTDTQYF.

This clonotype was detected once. The CDR3 protein is CASSHRPGPDTQYF. CDR3 DNA sequence: TGCGCCAGCAGCCATCGCCCAGGGCCAGATACGCAGTATTTT. The V gene is TRBV4-3, the J gene TRBJ2-3; TRBD1 might be the D (5 bases). The V gene lost 3 bases and the J gene lost 4 bases, with 11 bases spanning the gap. The CDR3 is made up of 14 amino acids. The germline gives CDR1 LGHNA, CDR2 YSLEER.

CDR3 DNA sequence: TGTGCCAGCAGTCCTATCTCCTTCCGGGACAGCTTAGGGGAGCAGTACTTC. Its protein is CASSPISFRDSLGEQYF. The rearrangement joins TRBV28 to TRBJ2-5, with 7 bases lining up with TRBD1. The CDR3 length is 17 residues. V shed 5 bases, J shed 11 bases, and the junction held 23 bases outside the gene matches. CDR1 and CDR2 (germline): MDHEN, SYDVKM. Combining the CDR3 with reference TRBV28 and TRBJ2-5 gives the whole variable domain DVKVTQSSRYLVKRTGEKVFLECVQDMDHENMFWYRQDPGLGLRLIYFSYDVKMKEKGDIPEGYSVSREKKERFSLILESASTNQTSMYLCASSPISFRDSLGEQYFGPGTRLLVL.

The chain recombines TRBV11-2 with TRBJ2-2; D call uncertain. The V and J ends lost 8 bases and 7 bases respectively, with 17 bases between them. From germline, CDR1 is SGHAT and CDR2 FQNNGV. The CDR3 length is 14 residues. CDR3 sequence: CASLRVVSSGELFF. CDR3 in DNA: TGTGCCAGCCTTAGGGTCGTATCTAGCGGGGAGCTGTTTTTT.

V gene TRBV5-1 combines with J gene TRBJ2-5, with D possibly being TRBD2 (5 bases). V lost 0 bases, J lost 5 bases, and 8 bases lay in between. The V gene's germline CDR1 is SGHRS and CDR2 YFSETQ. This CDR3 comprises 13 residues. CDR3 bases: TGCGCCAGCAGCTTGGAGGACTCGGAGACCCAGTACTTC. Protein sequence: CASSLEDSETQYF. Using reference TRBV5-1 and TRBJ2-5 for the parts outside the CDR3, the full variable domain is KAGVTQTPRYLIKTRGQQVTLSCSPISGHRSVSWYQQTPGQGLQFLFEYFSETQRNKGNFPGRFSGRQFSNSRSEMNVSTLELGDSALYLCASSLEDSETQYFGPGTRLLVL.

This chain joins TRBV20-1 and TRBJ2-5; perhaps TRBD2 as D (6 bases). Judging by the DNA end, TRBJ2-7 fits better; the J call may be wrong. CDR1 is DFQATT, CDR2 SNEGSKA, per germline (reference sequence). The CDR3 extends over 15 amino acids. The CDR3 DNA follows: TGCAGTGCTAGAGACGGCGGGGTGGCAACCTACGAGCAGTACTTC. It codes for CSARDGGVATYEQYF.

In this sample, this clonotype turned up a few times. The CDR3 spells CASSPDRGYTF. CDR3 in DNA: TGTGCCAGCTCACCGGACAGGGGCTACACCTTC. V usage is TRBV18 and J usage is TRBJ1-2; 7 bases align to TRBD1. The germline gives CDR1 KGHSH, CDR2 LQKENI. Trimming removed 3 bases from V and 8 bases from J; junction bases left unmatched: 0. This CDR3 is 11 amino acids long.